This T cell receptor beta chain is drawn from a study of cytomegalovirus exposure and HLA in healthy donors. About this clone: Its target is unknown.

The study, taken as a whole, reports: As immune exposure information, only CMV serostatus was available. As was reported, the HLA-A and HLA-B alleles of most subjects were accurately predicted from TCR beta sequences.

Vbeta (60) and Jbeta (13) primers were used in the PCR. Method: immunoSEQ multiplex PCR; TCRdb's copy keeps in-frame clones and lacks some. The table includes hundreds of thousands of clones, roughly 70% detected once. The ends were cut back, 7 bases at V and 4 bases at J, with 9 bases in the middle. CDR1 and CDR2 from the germline V gene are DFQATT and SNEGSKA (reference sequence). This CDR3 region has 11 residues. Sequenced: PBMCs. The receptor's source is a female donor in good health and CMV-seronegative. The chain is built from TRBV20-1 and TRBJ2-3; D is ambiguous. The DNA of the CDR3 is TGCAGTGGCAGTCCCTCAGATACGCAGTATTTT. This gives the protein CSGSPSDTQYF.